The 27 T cell receptor beta chains given below trace back to one sample, sequenced in a study of blood T cell repertoires in COVID-19. The method was immunoSEQ multiplex PCR; TCRdb's version includes in-frame clones alone and lacks a portion of them. The data contain tens of thousands of clones, over 75% of them singletons. The sequencing sample was made of peripheral blood. Receptors were obtained from a human donor in a cohort sampled during active COVID-19.

The chain has TRBV28 and TRBJ1-6; D remains ambiguous. Germline V gene lookup returns CDR1 MDHEN and CDR2 SYDVKM. V lost 6 bases, J lost 0 bases, and 9 bases lay in between. The CDR3 spans 15 residues. The CDR3 DNA reads TGTGCCAGCAGGAGGATCGTCTCCTATAATTCACCCCTCCACTTT. Protein product: CASRRIVSYNSPLHF.

The J gene is TRBJ2-5, the V gene TRBV7-6; no reliable D call. The germline gives CDR1 SGHVS, CDR2 FNYEAQ. CDR3 length equals 11 residues. Trimming took 3 bases from V and 6 from J, leaving 5 bases between them. The CDR3 nucleotides read TGTGCCAGCAGCTTTAGTAAGACCCAGTACTTC. Protein: CASSFSKTQYF. The variable domain in full, with the rest retrieved from reference TRBV7-6 and TRBJ2-5, is GAGVSQSPRYKVTKRGQDVALRCDPISGHVSLYWYRQALGQGPEFLTYFNYEAQQDKSGLPNDRFSAERPEGSISTLTIQRTEQRDSAMYRCASSFSKTQYFGPGTRLLVL.

The chain combines TRBV5-4 with TRBJ2-5; 7 bases fit TRBD1. V was clipped by 4 bases and J by 5 bases; unmatched bases: 11. Germline CDR1 SGHNT, CDR2 YYREEE (reference sequence). The length of the CDR3 is 15 residues. CDR3 sequence reads: CASSAGRGSEETQYF. CDR3 nucleotide sequence: TGTGCCAGCAGCGCCGGCAGGGGGTCGGAGGAGACCCAGTACTTC.

The V and J genes are TRBV3-1 (or the pseudogene TRBV3-2) and TRBJ2-3; 11 nucleotides line up with TRBD2. Germline V gene data show CDR1 as LGHDT and CDR2 as YNNKEL (reference sequence). Trimming at V came to 1 base and at J to 0 bases, leaving 15 bases not matched to a gene. This CDR3 has 21 amino acids. The CDR3 here is CASSQAGKLAGASLSTDTQYF. The CDR3 DNA reads as TGTGCCAGCAGCCAAGCGGGTAAACTAGCGGGAGCCTCCCTAAGCACAGATACGCAGTATTTT.

The chain has TRBV7-8 and TRBJ2-3; 7 bases map to TRBD1. CDR3 length equals 17 residues. Germline V gene data show CDR1 as SGHVS and CDR2 as FQNEAQ. The V segment lost 0 bases and the J segment 2 bases; nucleotides outside the gene matches: 8. CDR3 sequence (DNA): TGTGCCAGCAGCTTAGCCGCGCGAAGGGGGCACACAGATACGCAGTATTTT. This gives the protein CASSLAARRGHTDTQYF.

The chain combines TRBV6-2 or TRBV6-3 with TRBJ2-7, with 9 nucleotides matching TRBD2. With 6 bases clipped from V and 3 bases from J, the junction kept 6 bases outside the gene matches. The CDR3 is 14 amino acids. Germline loops: CDR1 MNHEY, CDR2 SVGEGT. The CDR3 DNA reads as TGTGCCAGCAGCCGCACAGCGGGAGGCTACGAGCAGTACTTC. Its translation is CASSRTAGGYEQYF.

This clone came up once. The chain has TRBV2 and TRBJ1-4, with a weak D call TRBD1 (5 bases). The CDR3 is made up of 14 amino acids. Looked up from germline, CDR1 is SNHLY and CDR2 is FYNNEI. Trimming cost V 8 bases and J 7 bases, with 17 bases left between them. The CDR3 sequence is CASAAGGGGEKLFF. The CDR3 DNA sequence: TGTGCCAGCGCGGCGGGCGGGGGGGGTGAAAAACTGTTTTTT.

V usage is TRBV2 and J usage is TRBJ2-1, with 9 bases matching TRBD2. This CDR3 is 16 amino acids long. The germline CDR1 and CDR2 sequences are SNHLY and FYNNEI. The V and J ends lost 7 bases and 6 bases, in that order; junction bases with no gene match: 13. In DNA form, the CDR3 reads TGTGCCAGCATCGGATCCGCGGGAGGGCCCGTCAATGAGCAGTTCTTC. As protein: CASIGSAGGPVNEQFF.

The V and J genes are TRBV2 and TRBJ1-5, with D tentatively TRBD1 (6 bases). V lost 5 bases and J 3 bases, leaving 14 bases between the germline ends. The CDR3 has 15 residues. The V gene's germline CDR1 is SNHLY and CDR2 FYNNEI. The CDR3 here is CASSLQGGDNQPQHF. The CDR3 DNA reads TGTGCCAGCAGTTTACAGGGAGGGGACAATCAGCCCCAGCATTTT.

V and J are TRBV6-5 and TRBJ2-1; 10 bases line up with TRBD2. From germline, CDR1 is MNHEY and CDR2 SVGAGI. V lost 7 bases and J lost 8; bases outside the gene matches: 8. The CDR3 has 14 amino acids. The CDR3 is CASKGLALGDEQFF. Written as DNA, the CDR3 is TGTGCCAGCAAGGGACTAGCGTTAGGCGATGAGCAGTTCTTC.

In this sample, this clone turned up a few times. The V and J genes are TRBV12-3 or TRBV12-4 and TRBJ1-4; tentatively, D is TRBD1 (6 bases). V gave up 7 bases and J gave up 8 bases, with 14 bases separating them. The CDR3 is 13 residues long. DNA of the CDR3: TGTGCCAGCAAAATAGCCGGGACAGAAAAACTGTTTTTT. It specifies CASKIAGTEKLFF.

The chain is built from TRBV7-2 and TRBJ2-2; 11 nucleotides align to TRBD2. Trimming at V came to 3 bases and at J to 4 bases, leaving 7 bases not matched to a gene. In germline, CDR1 is SGHTA, CDR2 FQGNSA. This CDR3 spans 17 amino acids. As DNA, the CDR3 is TGTGCCAGCAGCTTCATACTAGCGGGAGATGGCACCGGGGAGCTGTTTTTT. It codes for CASSFILAGDGTGELFF.

This chain joins TRBV5-1 and TRBJ1-6, with D perhaps TRBD1 (5 bases). This CDR3 region has 15 residues. The V end was cut by 0 bases, the J end by 7 bases, with 11 bases between. Germline V lookup: CDR1 SGHRS, CDR2 YFSETQ. CDR3 coding DNA: TGCGCCAGCAGCTTGGGGGCAGGGCCCAATTCACCCCTCCACTTT. The encoded protein is CASSLGAGPNSPLHF.

The rearrangement uses TRBV27 and TRBJ1-5, with D possibly matching TRBD1 (6 bases). CDR3 length: 14 residues. V was pared by 5 bases and J by 3 bases, with 11 bases between. Germline CDR1 reads MNHEY; CDR2 reads SMNVEV (reference sequence). CDR3 sequence: CASSRTGPNQPQHF. The CDR3 DNA sequence: TGTGCCAGCAGTCGAACAGGGCCCAATCAGCCCCAGCATTTT.

The gene calls are TRBV5-1 and TRBJ2-5; 8 bases are a match to TRBD2. Per germline, CDR1 SGHRS and CDR2 YFSETQ. The CDR3 length is 16 residues. V shed 3 bases, J shed 0 bases, and the junction held 7 bases outside the gene matches. This CDR3 is CASSSGTSVNQETQYF. The CDR3 DNA sequence: TGCGCCAGCAGCTCCGGGACTAGTGTCAACCAAGAGACCCAGTACTTC.

This clone was detected once. V gene TRBV19 combines with J gene TRBJ2-1, with 16 bases that match TRBD2. V gave up 5 bases and J gave up 9 bases; unmatched junction bases: 7. Germline CDR1 and CDR2: LNHDA and SQIVND (reference sequence). The CDR3 runs to 16 residues. The CDR3 protein is CASSEGLAGGPGEQFF. CDR3 DNA sequence: TGTGCCAGTAGTGAGGGACTAGCGGGAGGGCCGGGTGAGCAGTTCTTC.

This chain connects TRBV7-2 to TRBJ2-7; 9 bases line up with TRBD1. J gave up 5 bases and V 4 bases, and 6 bases lay outside the gene matches. CDR1 and CDR2 (germline): SGHTA, FQGNSA. The CDR3 spans 14 residues. CDR3 protein: CASSYGDRVNEQYF. For the CDR3, the DNA is TGTGCCAGCAGCTATGGGGACAGGGTGAACGAGCAGTACTTC.

This clone was picked up a small number of times. The rearrangement joins TRBV10-1 to TRBJ1-1, with D possibly TRBD1 on 6 matching bases. V lost 4 bases to trimming and J lost 1 base, with 13 bases between them. Germline V CDR1 and CDR2: WNHNN, SYGVQD (reference sequence). The CDR3 is 15 residues long. The CDR3 DNA sequence: TGCGCCAGCAGTGCAACAGGGAGAGCGAACACTGAAGCTTTCTTT. Translation: CASSATGRANTEAFF.

This clone turned up a few times. V and J are TRBV19 and TRBJ1-3; tentative D call: TRBD1 (5 bases). CDR1 is LNHDA, CDR2 SQIVND, per germline (reference sequence). Deletions cut 10 bases from V and 2 bases from J, with 12 bases between. The CDR3 covers 13 residues. This chain's CDR3 is CAIQGSTGNTIYF. DNA of the CDR3: TGTGCCATTCAGGGCAGTACTGGAAACACCATATATTTT. The full variable domain, in which reference TRBV19 and TRBJ1-3 provide the parts outside the CDR3, is DGGITQSPKYLFRKEGQNVTLSCEQNLNHDAMYWYRQDPGQGLRLIYYSQIVNDFQKGDIAEGYSVSREKKESFPLTVTSAQKNPTAFYLCAIQGSTGNTIYFGEGSWLTVV.

The CDR3 DNA reads TGTGCCAGCAGCGCCATACTAATTGGTGGCACCGGGGAGCTGTTTTTT. Protein sequence: CASSAILIGGTGELFF. V usage is TRBV4-2 and J usage is TRBJ2-2; D is unresolved. The germline gives CDR1 LGHNA, CDR2 YNFKEQ. Trimming stripped 5 bases from V and 4 bases from J, with 17 bases between. The CDR3 spans 16 residues.

This clone showed up just a few times. The chain joins TRBV6-5 to TRBJ1-2; 11 bases align to TRBD1. Per germline, CDR1 MNHEY and CDR2 SVGAGI. V lost 6 bases to trimming and J lost 6 bases; unmatched junction nucleotides: 6. The CDR3 consists of 14 residues. CDR3 DNA sequence: TGTGCCAGCAGGGGCCGGGACAGGGGGGATGGCTACACCTTC. It codes for CASRGRDRGDGYTF.

This clone was counted a few times. This chain links TRBV7-2 with TRBJ2-3; 7 bases are shared with TRBD2. Germline CDR1 reads SGHTA; CDR2 reads FQGNSA. V was clipped by 4 bases and J by 5 bases; unmatched bases: 9. CDR3 length: 15 residues. The CDR3 here is CASSSWGGYKDTQYF. CDR3 DNA sequence: TGTGCCAGCAGCTCCTGGGGGGGATATAAAGATACGCAGTATTTT.

On this clone: Other DNA sequences in the sample encode the same CDR3. The rearrangement joins TRBV27 to TRBJ2-5; 10 nucleotides line up with TRBD2. This CDR3 comprises 14 residues. The germline V gene encodes CDR1 MNHEY and CDR2 SMNVEV (reference sequence). After removal of 2 bases from V and 4 bases from J, the junction contained 1 base not matched to a gene. The CDR3 coding sequence is TGTGCCAGCAGTTTACGACTAGCGGGAGAGACCCAGTACTTC. It is translated as CASSLRLAGETQYF.

This clone was picked up a small number of times. The genes are TRBV2 and TRBJ2-2; no definite D call. Germline CDR1 reads SNHLY; CDR2 reads FYNNEI. The V end was cut by 3 bases, the J end by 5 bases, with 10 bases between. CDR3 size: 14 residues. Written as DNA, the CDR3 is TGTGCCAGCAGTGAGAACATGAGGACCGGGGAGCTGTTTTTT. Its translation is CASSENMRTGELFF.

The V and J genes are TRBV5-5 and TRBJ1-2; D remains ambiguous. The length of the CDR3 is 14 residues. The V gene's germline CDR1 is SGHKS and CDR2 YYEKEE (reference sequence). V dropped 1 base and J dropped 3 bases, with 10 bases sitting between them. The CDR3 here is CASSLNTGDYGYTF. The CDR3 DNA reads TGTGCCAGCAGCTTGAATACCGGTGACTATGGCTACACCTTC.

In its sample, this clone was seen once. The V and J genes are TRBV5-6 and TRBJ1-4; D not resolved. This CDR3 contains 11 residues. Germline CDR1 is SGHDT and CDR2 is YYEEEE. The germline V and J ends were trimmed by 0 bases and 15 bases, with 9 bases remaining between them. The CDR3, as DNA: TGTGCCAGCAGCTTGGCTGGTACGGTGTTTTTT. Residues: CASSLAGTVFF.

CDR3: CASSGTPTGFPEAFF. CDR3 bases: TGTGCCAGCAGCGGAACTCCGACAGGGTTTCCTGAAGCTTTCTTT. The chain employs TRBV2 and TRBJ1-1; 7 positions match TRBD1. The CDR3 runs to 15 residues. Germline V CDR1 and CDR2: SNHLY, FYNNEI. Trimming cost V 6 bases and J 6 bases; bases outside gene matches: 13.